Sequencing of this T cell receptor beta chain was carried out in a study of molecular identifiers for immune sequencing clone quantification. Background on the study: Split five ways in replicates, RNA from roughly 20,000 or 100,000 naive CD8 cells had four portions sequenced.

Trimming removed 4 bases from V and 9 bases from J, with 13 bases in between. The CDR3 contains 12 residues. Germline V lookup: CDR1 DFQATT, CDR2 SNEGSKA (reference sequence). Methods described previously, with TCR primers listed, were used for bulk TCR libraries. TCRdb ran MiXCR on the PCR reads and lists one entry per CDR3 protein. This sample has about half a million distinct CDR3 sequences, with about 22% found just once. The sorting of naive CD8 T cells used the CD8+CD4-CCR7+CD45RA+ phenotype. The chain is built from TRBV20-1 and TRBJ2-1; no clear D. The sequence was collected from a human donor in good health. Some libraries in this study had Jurkat cell RNA spiked in. Sequencing input: naive CD8+ T cells from blood, with Jurkat cell RNA spiked in. Subset of the sample: FACS-sorted CD8+CD4-CCR7+CD45RA+ naive T cells. The DNA for the CDR3 is TGCAGTGCTAACTCCCCGCGGATTGAGCAGTTCTTC. Residues: CSANSPRIEQFF.